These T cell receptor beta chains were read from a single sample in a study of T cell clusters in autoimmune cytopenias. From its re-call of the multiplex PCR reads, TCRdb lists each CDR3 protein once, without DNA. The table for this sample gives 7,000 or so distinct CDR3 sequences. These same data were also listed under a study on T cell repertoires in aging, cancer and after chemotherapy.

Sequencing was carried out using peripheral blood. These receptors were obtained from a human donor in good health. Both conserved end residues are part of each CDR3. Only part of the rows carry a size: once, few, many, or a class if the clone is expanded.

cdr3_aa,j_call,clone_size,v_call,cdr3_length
CAIQRSGQGASGELFF,TRBJ2-2,.,TRBV10-3,16
CASSQVAGVYEQYF,TRBJ2-7,.,TRBV4-3,14
CATSKLQVNTEAFF,TRBJ1-1,medium-sized,TRBV15,14
CAVGRGTEQYF,TRBJ2-7,medium-sized,TRBV6-5,11
CASSLRTGRDTEAFF,TRBJ1-1,.,TRBV7-6,15
CATRTSGGARETQYF,TRBJ2-5,.,TRBV19,15
CASSGFGGSYQPQHF,TRBJ1-5,medium-sized,TRBV6-1,15
CATSRDADRGHQPQHF,TRBJ1-5,medium-sized,TRBV15,16
CASSPLQAAAETQYF,TRBJ2-5,.,TRBV18,15
CASSYSIYAGTNSPLHF,TRBJ1-6,medium-sized,TRBV6-5,17
CASSLDGQPNQPQHF,TRBJ1-5,.,TRBV5-1,15
CATSSIRTSEQYF,TRBJ2-7,medium-sized,TRBV15,13
CASSLAQENQPQHF,TRBJ1-5,.,TRBV12-3/TRBV12-4,14
CASSLTRGETQYF,TRBJ2-5,.,TRBV6-2/TRBV6-3,13
CASSSLTRTGYNQPQHF,TRBJ1-5,.,TRBV27,17
CSVDFLERGAGEQYF,TRBJ2-7,large,TRBV29-1,15
CASKVVNTGELFF,TRBJ2-2,medium-sized,TRBV27,13
CASSPRSGRHNEQFF,TRBJ2-1,medium-sized,TRBV12-3/TRBV12-4,15
CASSRAAQEQFF,TRBJ2-1,medium-sized,TRBV5-6,12
CASSYWDSIPAFF,TRBJ1-1,.,TRBV6-2/TRBV6-3,13
CASSYLLAGSRGEQFF,TRBJ2-1,.,TRBV6-5,16
CASRSADRNHYGYTF,TRBJ1-2,medium-sized,TRBV19,15
CATSAGPGTGAVGYTF,TRBJ1-2,.,TRBV24-1,16
CASSYGQDGDTQYF,TRBJ2-3,medium-sized,TRBV6-5,14
CASMLGTGPTGELFF,TRBJ2-2,.,TRBV6-5,15
CASSSGQLFEAFF,TRBJ1-1,.,TRBV6-6,13
CAGKLAGDYNEQFF,TRBJ2-1,medium-sized,TRBV30,14
CASSYRQANEQYF,TRBJ2-7,medium-sized,TRBV6-2/TRBV6-3,13
CASSPTGGNYGYTF,TRBJ1-2,.,TRBV6-4,14
CASSPPGQFRNEQFF,TRBJ2-1,.,TRBV12-3/TRBV12-4,15
CASSAPGQGVAEQYF,TRBJ2-7,medium-sized,TRBV12-3/TRBV12-4,15
CASSDPGQGNYGYTF,TRBJ1-2,.,TRBV6-4,15
CASSIRPGHQISEAFF,TRBJ1-1,.,TRBV19,16
CASSPTGPYGYTF,TRBJ1-2,medium-sized,TRBV6-5,13
CASSDYAGGETQYF,TRBJ2-5,.,TRBV6-2/TRBV6-3,14
CASSWDSYSYEQYF,TRBJ2-7,medium-sized,TRBV6-5,14
CSAGNGGNQPQHF,TRBJ1-5,.,TRBV20-1,13
CASRGGGTQYF,TRBJ2-5,medium-sized,TRBV6-5,11
CASSRAEGSSYNSPLHF,TRBJ1-6,.,TRBV19,17
CSAPTGGGTEAFF,TRBJ1-1,.,TRBV20-1,13
CASSFQGQGAQNTEAFF,TRBJ1-1,.,TRBV5-6,17
CASTIIIRDRVTGELFF,TRBJ2-2,medium-sized,TRBV6-5,17
CAISDQGYEQFF,TRBJ2-1,.,TRBV10-3,12
CASSIVSLAGGLGTDTQYF,TRBJ2-3,.,TRBV19,19
CATSDPRTGSLYGYTF,TRBJ1-2,.,TRBV24-1,16
CATSRYTADTQYF,TRBJ2-3,medium-sized,TRBV15,13
CASSSSSYEQYF,TRBJ2-7,.,TRBV6-2/TRBV6-3,12
CATTPPGPLGNQPQHF,TRBJ1-5,medium-sized,TRBV19,16
CASSRQSNTEAFF,TRBJ1-1,.,TRBV4-3,13
CSVGSATNYGYTF,TRBJ1-2,medium-sized,TRBV29-1,13
CASSLVGVEQYF,TRBJ2-7,medium-sized,TRBV5-6,12